This is a list of T cell receptor beta chains from one sample in a study of T cell repertoires in cytomegalovirus infection. TCRdb independently ran MiXCR on the reads; one entry per CDR3 protein. The sample carries over 300,000 distinct CDR3 sequences, more than 8% recorded once. Sequences were obtained from PBMCs. The origin of the receptors is a human donor in good health (CMV status not recorded). Some clones in this sample may be carry-over from other donors' samples. Both conserved end residues are part of each CDR3. Fields, in order: clone size, D gene, J gene, V gene, CDR3 protein, CDR3 DNA. D genes are given only for firm matches. Clone sizes are given selectively: once, few, many, or a class where the clone is expanded.

NA,TRBD2,TRBJ2-1,TRBV6-2/TRBV6-3,CASSSPTSGRFNEQFF,TGTGCCAGCAGTTCCCCAACTAGCGGGAGATTCAATGAGCAGTTCTTC
few,NA,TRBJ1-1,TRBV20-1,CSARSNNPEANTEAFF,TGCAGTGCTAGATCCAATAACCCGGAGGCGAACACTGAAGCTTTCTTT
many,NA,TRBJ2-2,TRBV7-2,CASSLVTQATGELFF,TGTGCCAGCAGCTTAGTGACACAGGCGACCGGGGAGCTGTTTTTT
many,NA,TRBJ1-3,TRBV7-2,CASSSGQFSGNTIYF,TGTGCCAGCAGCTCCGGACAATTCTCTGGAAACACCATATATTTT
few,NA,TRBJ2-3,TRBV15,CATSTFGVPHTQYF,TGTGCCACCAGCACCTTTGGGGTCCCACATACGCAGTATTTT
few,TRBD1,TRBJ1-4,TRBV6-1,CASRARDREGGEKLFF,TGTGCCAGCAGGGCCCGGGACAGGGAGGGAGGCGAAAAACTGTTTTTT
many,NA,TRBJ1-2,TRBV12-3/TRBV12-4,CASTLRGYGYTF,TGTGCCAGCACCCTGCGGGGGTATGGCTACACCTTC
many,TRBD1,TRBJ2-2,TRBV7-2,CASTLPGQGAGGELFF,TGTGCCAGCACCCTCCCGGGACAGGGGGCCGGCGGGGAGCTGTTTTTT
few,NA,TRBJ1-2,TRBV6-6,CASSYSSWAVLGYTF,TGTGCCAGCAGTTACTCCTCGTGGGCAGTGCTTGGCTACACCTTC
NA,TRBD1,TRBJ2-7,TRBV19,CATAGDRGFHEQYF,TGTGCCACCGCGGGGGACAGGGGTTTCCACGAGCAGTACTTC
few,TRBD1,TRBJ2-1,TRBV6-4,CASSDGQGADEQFF,TGTGCCAGCAGTGACGGACAGGGGGCGGATGAGCAGTTCTTC
NA,NA,TRBJ2-7,TRBV11-2,CASSFPRSSNEQYF,TGTGCCAGCAGCTTCCCTAGAAGTTCCAACGAGCAGTACTTC
NA,NA,TRBJ1-1,TRBV12-3/TRBV12-4,CASRRLQAAEAFF,TGTGCCAGCAGACGTCTCCAGGCAGCCGAAGCTTTCTTT
NA,NA,TRBJ1-1,TRBV7-9,CASSIQLRVNTEAFF,TGTGCCAGCAGCATACAGCTACGGGTGAACACTGAAGCTTTCTTT
NA,NA,TRBJ2-7,TRBV28,CASSLTYGPTDEQYF,TGTGCCAGCAGTTTAACCTACGGACCTACAGACGAGCAGTACTTC
NA,TRBD1,TRBJ1-3,TRBV18,CASSYPTGETGNTIYF,TGTGCCAGCTCATATCCGACAGGGGAAACAGGAAACACCATATATTTT
NA,NA,TRBJ1-1,TRBV4-3,CASSQEPGDTEAFF,TGCGCCAGCAGCCAAGAGCCGGGGGACACTGAAGCTTTCTTT
many,NA,TRBJ2-2,TRBV7-2,CASTQGGAGSGELFF,TGTGCCAGCACCCAGGGGGGAGCGGGATCCGGGGAGCTGTTTTTT
NA,NA,TRBJ2-3,TRBV7-6,CASIPLAGQRDTQYF,TGTGCCAGCATCCCTCTCGCGGGCCAAAGGGATACGCAGTATTTT
many,NA,TRBJ2-5,TRBV7-2,CASSLVAGGGETQYF,TGTGCCAGCAGCTTAGTAGCTGGGGGCGGGGAGACCCAGTACTTC
few,NA,TRBJ2-3,TRBV7-3,CASSLKPTDTQYF,TGTGCCAGCAGCTTAAAACCAACGGATACGCAGTATTTT
few,TRBD2,TRBJ2-7,TRBV6-1,CASSIAGDLSEQYF,TGTGCCAGCAGTATAGCGGGAGATTTAAGCGAGCAGTACTTC
NA,TRBD1,TRBJ2-5,TRBV20-1,CSATDRASYQETQYF,TGCAGTGCTACCGACAGGGCATCGTACCAAGAGACCCAGTACTTC
many,TRBD2,TRBJ2-7,TRBV6-2/TRBV6-3,CASSRTSGYEQYF,TGTGCCAGCAGTAGGACTAGCGGCTACGAGCAGTACTTC
many,NA,TRBJ2-7,TRBV7-8,CASSSISVSDEQYF,TGTGCCAGCAGCTCTATTTCCGTGTCGGACGAGCAGTACTTC
many,NA,TRBJ2-2,TRBV6-5,CASQGGLPTGELFF,TGTGCCAGCCAGGGGGGGCTACCCACCGGGGAGCTGTTTTTT
many,TRBD1,TRBJ1-5,TRBV7-2,CASSLVGQGASQPQHF,TGTGCCAGCAGCTTAGTGGGACAGGGGGCAAGTCAGCCCCAGCATTTT